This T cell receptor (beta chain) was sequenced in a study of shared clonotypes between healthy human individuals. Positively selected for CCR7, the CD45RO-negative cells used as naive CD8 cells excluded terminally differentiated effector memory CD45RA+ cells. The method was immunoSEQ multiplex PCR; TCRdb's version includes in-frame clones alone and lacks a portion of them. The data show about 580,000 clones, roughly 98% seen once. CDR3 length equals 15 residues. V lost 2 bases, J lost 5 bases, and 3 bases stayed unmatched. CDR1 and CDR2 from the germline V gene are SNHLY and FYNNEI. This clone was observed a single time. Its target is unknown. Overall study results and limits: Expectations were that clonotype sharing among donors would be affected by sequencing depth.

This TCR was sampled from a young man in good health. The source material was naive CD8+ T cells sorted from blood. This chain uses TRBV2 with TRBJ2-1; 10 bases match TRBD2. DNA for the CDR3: TGTGCCAGCAGTGAAAGCAGCGGGAGGGACAATGAGCAGTTCTTC. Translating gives CASSESSGRDNEQFF.